This T cell receptor beta chain was sequenced in a study of cytomegalovirus exposure and HLA in healthy donors. Turning to the study itself: As released early, the data held some 85 million unique TCRs from HLA-typed donors. Of several hundred genotyped donors, more than 75% grouped in the Caucasian-associated ancestry cluster. General study findings and limits: The analysis excluded some indistinguishable V segments, including TRBV6-2 and TRBV6-3. There were around 160 TCR beta chains listed as cytomegalovirus-associated.

PCR used 60 Vbeta primers and 13 Jbeta primers. TCRdb's table, derived via immunoSEQ multiplex PCR, lists solely in-frame clones and lacks some. The table shows roughly 200,000 clones, with 75% to 90% occurring only once. Germline V gives CDR1 SEHNR, CDR2 FQNEAQ (reference sequence). The CDR3 has 18 residues. Between the trimmed V and J ends, which lost 4 bases and 7 bases, there was a span of 28 bases. The sample holds a few counts of this clone. Its specificity is unknown. The source material was PBMCs. The clonotype was recovered from a boy between 10 and 17 years old in good health and CMV-seronegative. The J gene is TRBJ2-5, the V gene TRBV7-9, with a tentative D call TRBD2 (6 bases). Here the CDR3 reads CASSSRPGRRNEEGTQYF. The CDR3 DNA sequence: TGTGCCAGCAGCTCAAGGCCAGGGAGGAGAAATGAAGAGGGGACCCAGTACTTC.